The 29 T cell receptor beta chains below all came from one sample that was sequenced in a study of blood T cell repertoires in COVID-19. The data were produced by immunoSEQ multiplex PCR, yet TCRdb's version contains in-frame clones alone and is incomplete. The sample lists 210,000 or so clones, roughly 85% occurring once. The specimen was PBMCs or T cells enriched from blood (not recorded which). Receptors originate from a man in his thirties or forties who had recovered from COVID-19.

This chain connects TRBV19 to TRBJ1-2; D remains unclear. The germline gives CDR1 LNHDA, CDR2 SQIVND (reference sequence). Trimming removed 5 bases at V and 8 bases at J, with 12 bases between. The CDR3 spans 12 residues. The CDR3 sequence: CASSPSFLGYTF. As DNA, the CDR3 is TGTGCCAGTAGTCCGTCGTTTTTGGGCTACACCTTC.

V usage is TRBV12-5 and J usage is TRBJ2-1; maybe TRBD2 (7 bases). This CDR3 has 17 amino acids. The V end was cut by 0 bases, the J end by 2 bases, with 14 bases between. Looked up from germline, CDR1 is LGHNT and CDR2 is FRNRAP. CDR3 in DNA: TGTGCTAGTGGTTTGGTTTTTCGGGGGGCCCCCTACAATGAGCAGTTCTTC. Amino acids: CASGLVFRGAPYNEQFF.

The chain is built from TRBV7-8 and TRBJ2-7; TRBD2 agrees at 7 bases. The CDR3 spans 15 residues. Germline V lookup: CDR1 SGHVS, CDR2 FQNEAQ. J gave up 4 bases and V 4 bases, and 10 bases lay outside the gene matches. DNA of the CDR3: TGTGCCAGCAGCTGGGCCAGCGGGACTATTTACGAGCAGTACTTC. Protein product: CASSWASGTIYEQYF.

The V call is TRBV29-1, the J call TRBJ2-1, with TRBD2 identical over 10 bases. With V trimmed by 6 bases and J by 9 bases, 11 bases remained unmatched. This CDR3 contains 14 residues. Germline-derived CDR1 and CDR2 are SQVTM and ANQGSEA. CDR3 region: CSVQEASGRFEQFF. CDR3 DNA: TGCAGCGTCCAGGAAGCTAGCGGGAGATTTGAGCAGTTCTTC.

The rearrangement links TRBV10-3 to TRBJ2-1; 8 bases are shared with TRBD2. The CDR3 extends over 12 amino acids. CDR1 and CDR2 (germline): ENHRY, SYGVKD. J gave up 7 bases and V 6 bases, and 2 bases lay outside the gene matches. Here the CDR3 reads CAIRAGDNEQFF. The CDR3 nucleotides are TGTGCCATCAGAGCGGGAGATAATGAGCAGTTCTTC.

The chain has TRBV28 and TRBJ2-7; D unclear. Germline CDR1 and CDR2: MDHEN and SYDVKM. Trimming took 6 bases from V and 1 from J, leaving 13 bases between them. This CDR3 spans 14 amino acids. The CDR3 bases are TGTGCCAGCAGCCCTGGGCTTTGGTCCTACGAGCAGTACTTC. Its protein product is CASSPGLWSYEQYF. The whole variable domain, filled in from reference TRBV28 and TRBJ2-7, reads DVKVTQSSRYLVKRTGEKVFLECVQDMDHENMFWYRQDPGLGLRLIYFSYDVKMKEKGDIPEGYSVSREKKERFSLILESASTNQTSMYLCASSPGLWSYEQYFGPGTRLTVT.

The sample holds one count of this clone. The rearrangement joins TRBV18 to TRBJ2-7; weak D call: TRBD1 (6 bases). CDR1 is KGHSH and CDR2 is LQKENI in the germline V gene. This CDR3 has 16 amino acids. Trimming pared 5 bases from V and 5 bases from J, leaving 22 bases between. The CDR3 DNA is TGTGCCAGCTCAACGCGCCCAGGGGATTTAGGCCACGAGCAGTACTTC. Translated, it gives CASSTRPGDLGHEQYF.

This clone was seen just once. The CDR3 reads CAWRDQGSNQPQHF. The CDR3 bases are TGTGCCTGGAGAGACCAGGGAAGCAATCAGCCCCAGCATTTT. V and J are TRBV30 and TRBJ1-5, with a tentative D call TRBD1 (5 bases). Germline V gene data show CDR1 as GTSNPN and CDR2 as SVGIG (reference sequence). There are 14 residues in the CDR3. The V end was cut by 3 bases, the J end by 1 base, with 10 bases between.

This clone was seen once. The chain is built from TRBV7-2 and TRBJ2-5, with a tentative D call TRBD2 (6 bases). Germline CDR1 is SGHTA and CDR2 is FQGNSA. The CDR3 consists of 12 residues. Trimming pared 2 bases from V and 7 bases from J, leaving 8 bases between. The CDR3 reads CASSLSGGTQYF. Here the CDR3 DNA reads TGTGCCAGCAGCTTATCCGGGGGGACCCAGTACTTC. The full variable domain, completed using reference TRBV7-2 and TRBJ2-5, is GAGVSQSPSNKVTEKGKDVELRCDPISGHTALYWYRQSLGQGLEFLIYFQGNSAPDKSGLPSDRFSAERTGGSVSTLTIQRTQQEDSAVYLCASSLSGGTQYFGPGTRLLVL.

CDR3: CASTREAFF. CDR3 coding DNA: TGTGCCAGTACAAGAGAAGCTTTCTTT. The rearrangement joins TRBV7-3 to TRBJ1-1; D is unclear. The germline V gene encodes CDR1 SGHTA and CDR2 FQGTGA. The CDR3 extends over 9 amino acids. V dropped 9 bases and J dropped 8 bases, with 7 bases sitting between them.

V and J are TRBV28 and TRBJ2-1; 10 bases align to TRBD1. The J segment lost 6 bases and the V segment lost 4 bases, leaving 12 bases of the junction unmatched. CDR1 is MDHEN and CDR2 is SYDVKM in the germline V gene. The CDR3 has 17 residues. The CDR3 sequence is CASSSRYRDRGSNEQFF. The DNA for the CDR3 is TGTGCCAGCAGTTCCAGATACCGGGACAGGGGAAGCAATGAGCAGTTCTTC.

The chain links TRBV7-9 to TRBJ1-1, with 8 nucleotides matching TRBD1. The V gene's germline CDR1 is SEHNR and CDR2 FQNEAQ (reference sequence). The ends lost 2 bases at V and 5 bases at J; junction bases unmatched: 7. This CDR3 is built from 15 residues. The CDR3 nucleotides are TGTGCCAGCAGCTTATATACAGGGGGTTGGACTGAAGCTTTCTTT. Encoded protein: CASSLYTGGWTEAFF. The full variable domain, its missing parts supplied by reference TRBV7-9 and TRBJ1-1, is DTGVSQNPRHKITKRGQNVTFRCDPISEHNRLYWYRQTLGQGPEFLTYFQNEAQLEKSRLLSDRFSAERPKGSFSTLEIQRTEQGDSAMYLCASSLYTGGWTEAFFGQGTRLTVV.

V is TRBV30 and J is TRBJ1-5; D call uncertain. Trimming pared 1 base from V and 2 bases from J, leaving 6 bases between. Germline CDR1 is GTSNPN and CDR2 is SVGIG (reference sequence). The CDR3 extends over 13 amino acids. CDR3 sequence reads: CAWSAFRNQPQHF. CDR3 nucleotides: TGTGCCTGGAGTGCTTTCCGCAATCAGCCCCAGCATTTT. Full variable domain (rest looked up from reference TRBV30 and TRBJ1-5): SQTIHQWPATLVQPVGSPLSLECTVEGTSNPNLYWYRQAAGRGLQLLFYSVGIGQISSEVPQNLSASRPQDRQFILSSKKLLLSDSGFYLCAWSAFRNQPQHFGDGTRLSIL.

The rearrangement links TRBV19 to TRBJ2-7; 12 positions match TRBD2. Germline V lookup: CDR1 LNHDA, CDR2 SQIVND (reference sequence). The CDR3 extends over 19 amino acids. The V segment lost 4 bases and the J segment 6 bases; nucleotides outside the gene matches: 19. CDR3 DNA sequence: TGTGCCAGTAGTAAAGAATCGACTAGCGGGAGCAAATTCCCCTCCGAGCAGTACTTC. Amino acid sequence: CASSKESTSGSKFPSEQYF.

The rearrangement uses TRBV9 and TRBJ2-3; TRBD2 matches 11 bases. The J segment lost 2 bases and the V segment lost 4 bases, leaving 9 bases of the junction unmatched. The CDR3 is made up of 17 amino acids. Germline lookup yields CDR1 SGDLS and CDR2 YYNGEE. This chain's CDR3 is CASSSLAGGHFTDTQYF. The CDR3 bases are TGTGCCAGCAGCTCCCTAGCGGGGGGACATTTCACAGATACGCAGTATTTT.

The V gene is TRBV20-1, the J gene TRBJ2-1, with 9 bases aligning to TRBD1. This CDR3 is 16 amino acids long. The J segment lost 7 bases and the V segment lost 3 bases, leaving 13 bases of the junction unmatched. CDR1 DFQATT and CDR2 SNEGSKA come from the germline V gene (reference sequence). The CDR3 DNA follows: TGCAGTGCTAGTGGGTTTATACAGGGGGCTTTTAATGAGCAGTTCTTC. This gives the protein CSASGFIQGAFNEQFF.

The chain joins TRBV18 to TRBJ2-2; TRBD1 agrees at 8 bases. With 0 bases clipped from V and 1 base from J, the junction kept 1 base outside the gene matches. The CDR3 extends over 16 amino acids. Germline assignment: CDR1 KGHSH and CDR2 LQKENI. CDR3 in amino acids: CASSPPGQVNTGELFF. The CDR3 bases are TGTGCCAGCTCACCACCGGGACAGGTGAACACCGGGGAGCTGTTTTTT.

The chain has TRBV5-5 and TRBJ2-7; 8 bases fit TRBD1. This CDR3 spans 15 amino acids. V lost 1 base and J lost 1; bases outside the gene matches: 4. Germline V gives CDR1 SGHKS, CDR2 YYEKEE (reference sequence). CDR3 DNA: TGTGCCAGCAGCTTGCCACAGGGGGTGTCCTACGAGCAGTACTTC. This codes for CASSLPQGVSYEQYF. The variable domain in full, with the rest retrieved from reference TRBV5-5 and TRBJ2-7, is DAGVTQSPTHLIKTRGQQVTLRCSPISGHKSVSWYQQVLGQGPQFIFQYYEKEERGRGNFPDRFSARQFPNYSSELNVNALLLGDSALYLCASSLPQGVSYEQYFGPGTRLTVT.

This clone was detected once. The V and J genes are TRBV7-9 and TRBJ1-1; 9 bases are a match to TRBD1. Germline CDR1 and CDR2: SEHNR and FQNEAQ (reference sequence). V was pared by 3 bases and J by 4 bases, with 3 bases of the junction left unmatched. This CDR3 has 14 amino acids. CDR3 residues: CASSFGQGTTEAFF. The CDR3 DNA reads TGTGCCAGCAGCTTCGGACAGGGGACCACTGAAGCTTTCTTT. The full variable domain, completed using reference TRBV7-9 and TRBJ1-1, is DTGVSQNPRHKITKRGQNVTFRCDPISEHNRLYWYRQTLGQGPEFLTYFQNEAQLEKSRLLSDRFSAERPKGSFSTLEIQRTEQGDSAMYLCASSFGQGTTEAFFGQGTRLTVV.

This clone has just one count. V is TRBV2 and J is TRBJ2-1; D is perhaps TRBD2 (6 bases). This CDR3 region has 14 residues. V gave up 5 bases and J gave up 3 bases, with 11 bases separating them. CDR1 is SNHLY and CDR2 is FYNNEI in the germline V gene. Here the CDR3 reads CASSIKTSYNEQFF. DNA for the CDR3: TGTGCCAGCAGTATAAAGACTAGCTACAATGAGCAGTTCTTC.

This rearrangement joins TRBV5-1 to TRBJ2-7; 10 nucleotides agree with TRBD2. Trimming cost V 0 bases and J 7 bases; bases outside gene matches: 7. This CDR3 is 15 amino acids long. CDR1 SGHRS and CDR2 YFSETQ come from the germline V gene. CDR3: CASSLDPSGGAEQYF. The CDR3 nucleotides read TGCGCCAGCAGCTTGGACCCAAGCGGGGGGGCTGAGCAGTACTTC.

The chain employs TRBV3-1 (or the pseudogene TRBV3-2) and TRBJ2-5, with 12 bases lining up with TRBD2. Per the germline V gene, CDR1 is LGHDT and CDR2 is YNNKEL (reference sequence). CDR3 length: 19 residues. V gave up 4 bases and J gave up 3 bases; unmatched junction bases: 15. Here the CDR3 DNA reads TGTGCCAGCAGCCCGCCTCCAAAGACGACTAGCGGGGGAGAAGAGACCCAGTACTTC. Residues: CASSPPPKTTSGGEETQYF.

The chain carries TRBV27 and TRBJ2-7, with 15 bases identical to TRBD2. The CDR3 length is 16 residues. Germline V lookup: CDR1 MNHEY, CDR2 SMNVEV (reference sequence). Trimming cost V 5 bases and J 2 bases; bases outside gene matches: 4. The CDR3 reads CASSGLAGGPAYEQYF. CDR3 nucleotides: TGTGCCAGCAGTGGACTAGCGGGAGGGCCTGCCTACGAGCAGTACTTC.

V usage is TRBV10-2 and J usage is TRBJ2-5; D is perhaps TRBD2 (5 bases). The germline V gene encodes CDR1 WSHSY and CDR2 SAAADI. The CDR3 runs 12 residues. Trimming removed 8 bases from V and 5 bases from J, with 12 bases in between. The CDR3 bases are TGCGCCAGCTCCTTCTGGAGGGAGACCCAGTACTTC. Translating gives CASSFWRETQYF.

This chain joins TRBV5-1 and TRBJ1-6; no reliable D call. Trimming left V 0 bases short and J 9 bases short, with 10 bases between. Germline CDR1 SGHRS, CDR2 YFSETQ. The CDR3 sequence is 14 residues long. Here the CDR3 DNA reads TGCGCCAGCAGCTTGGATAGTAGGAGTTCACCCCTCCACTTT. It is translated as CASSLDSRSSPLHF.

The chain joins TRBV7-5 to TRBJ2-2; the D call TRBD2 from the table was never checked on the DNA. TRBV7-5 counts as a pseudogene. This CDR3 is 15 amino acids long. The CDR3 nucleotides read TGTGTCAGAACCAAGGGACTAGCGAACACCGGGGAGCTGTTTTTT. This gives the protein CVRTKGLANTGELFF.

The chain employs TRBV30 and TRBJ2-7, with 7 positions matching TRBD2. The CDR3 sequence is 15 residues long. CDR1 is GTSNPN, CDR2 SVGIG, per germline (reference sequence). J gave up 0 bases and V 1 base, and 6 bases lay outside the gene matches. CDR3 amino acids: CAWSGRRGSSYEQYF. CDR3 sequence (DNA): TGTGCCTGGAGTGGGAGGCGGGGGAGCTCCTACGAGCAGTACTTC.

The chain employs TRBV5-1 and TRBJ1-1; 7 bases align to TRBD1. The CDR3 runs 14 residues. The germline V gene has CDR1 SGHRS and CDR2 YFSETQ. Trimming removed 4 bases from V and 1 base from J; junction bases left unmatched: 4. The CDR3 bases are TGCGCCAGCAGCCCCGGGACAGCGAACACTGAAGCTTTCTTT. Protein: CASSPGTANTEAFF.

This rearrangement joins TRBV12-3 or TRBV12-4 to TRBJ1-2, with D perhaps matching TRBD1 (6 bases). The CDR3 has 12 residues. Trimming pared 2 bases from V and 6 bases from J, leaving 7 bases between. The CDR3 region has the DNA TGTGCCAGCAGTTTAACAGGGCATGGCTACACCTTC. Protein sequence: CASSLTGHGYTF.